The subject of this entry is one T cell receptor (beta chain). In the authors' workflow: Estimation of nucleated cell counts was performed using reference gene primer amplification. Clones were read by immunoSEQ multiplex PCR, and TCRdb kept only the in-frame ones, dropping some. The V and J calls and clone size were taken over from that table, and D and trimming were inferred from the DNA. The repertoire holds hundreds of thousands of clones, around nine tenths seen once, with 5.5% to 7.5% in the top ten. These data originate in a study of blood T cell repertoires in COVID-19. The overall study: Samples came from the United States, Italy and Spain, spanning acute and convalescent COVID-19. T cells, B-cell-depleted T cells, or PBMCs supplied cDNA or gDNA.

Germline CDR1 is MDHEN and CDR2 is SYDVKM. The CDR3 has 16 residues. V lost 5 bases to trimming and J lost 3 bases; unmatched junction nucleotides: 10. The chain couples TRBV28 to TRBJ1-2; 9 positions agree with TRBD1. The clonotype was recovered from a man aged 60-69 years who had recovered from COVID-19. Sequenced sample: peripheral blood. The chain's CDR3 is CASSGGQGPIHYGYTF. The CDR3 coding sequence is TGTGCCAGCAGTGGGGGACAGGGTCCAATCCACTATGGCTACACCTTC.